The clone carrying this T cell receptor (beta chain) was seen only a few times. The sample originates from a study of blood T cell repertoires in COVID-19. Profiling relied on immunoSEQ multiplex PCR, and the TCRdb table lists in-frame clones only, not all of them. The sample carries 150,000 to 200,000 clones, 76% recorded once. Participant-given clinical history determined each cohort assignment. Trimming took off 4 bases at V and 7 bases at J, with 6 bases between the two ends. Germline V lookup: CDR1 KGHDR, CDR2 SFDVKD. The length of the CDR3 is 11 residues. The sequence was obtained from a woman between 45 and 65 years old with acute COVID-19. The chain links TRBV24-1 to TRBJ1-2; D might be TRBD1 (6 bases). Sequencing used PBMCs or T cells enriched from blood (not recorded which). The CDR3 loop is CATSEGGGYTF. The CDR3 region has the DNA TGTGCCACCAGTGAAGGGGGTGGCTACACCTTC.